This paragraph reports one TCR beta chain. Its antigen is currently unknown. Sorted-subset replicate PCR reactions were performed with about 190 ng DNA, corresponding to 30,000 or so T cell genomes. Profiling relied on immunoSEQ multiplex PCR, and the TCRdb table lists in-frame clones only, not all of them. Of fewer than 800,000 clones in the sample, roughly 94% were seen once. Trimming stripped 1 base from V and 6 bases from J, with 13 bases between. CDR3 size: 15 residues. The germline gives CDR1 LGHNA, CDR2 YSLEER. It was CD45RO-negative cells, positively selected for CCR7, that made up naive CD8 cells, with terminally differentiated effector memory CD45RA+ cells excluded. Adult donors, all healthy and HIV-negative, had no recent acute infections or vaccinations. The sample is drawn from a study of shared clonotypes between healthy human individuals. Study overall: Plates per donor: three CD4 naive, three CD4 memory, two CD8 naive, one CD8 memory.

Study-level points and caveats: Generation probabilities were higher for clonotypes shared across all four sorted-subset donors than for unshared ones.

This chain connects TRBV4-3 to TRBJ2-1; D uncertain. Sequencing was done on a sample of naive CD8+ T cells sorted from blood. The source of this sequence is a man aged 30 to 45 in good health. CDR3 DNA: TGCGCCAGCAGCCAAGGGTCTTTCGTCTCCAATGAGCAGTTCTTC. Its protein product is CASSQGSFVSNEQFF.